This T cell receptor (beta chain) derives from a study of blood T cell repertoires in COVID-19. The wider study: Both acute and convalescent COVID-19 samples were obtained from the United States, Italy and Spain. PBMCs, B-cell-depleted T cells, or T cells were the source of the cDNA or gDNA that made up the material.

The CDR3 is made up of 14 amino acids. Germline V gives CDR1 MNHNS, CDR2 SASEGT. Trimming took 3 bases from V and 4 from J; bases not matched to a gene: 5. Measured with immunoSEQ multiplex PCR; TCRdb has only the in-frame clones, and not every one. The table lists roughly 100,000 clones, roughly 90% of them singletons. The receptor comes from a human donor in a cohort sampled during active COVID-19. The chain couples TRBV6-1 to TRBJ1-2; 7 positions match TRBD1. The sample comprised peripheral blood. The CDR3 protein is CASSDFGTVYGYTF. CDR3 DNA sequence: TGTGCCAGCAGTGATTTTGGGACAGTCTATGGCTACACCTTC.